The 15 T cell receptor beta chains presented below share a single source sample, sequenced in a study of T-cell reconstitution after alpha-beta-depleted transplantation in children. For TCRbeta, the library was prepared with unique molecular identifiers. TCRdb re-analysed the PCR reads in MiXCR, keeping a single row per CDR3 protein. The sample has under 350,000 distinct CDR3 sequences; about 10% are singletons. Sequencing was performed on PBMCs from the stem cell graft donor, taken from the stem cell graft. The receptors come from a human donor who donated a stem cell graft to a child with SCID.

The chain employs TRBV10-2 and TRBJ1-4, with a possible D match to TRBD1 (6 bases). Per germline, CDR1 WSHSY and CDR2 SAAADI. The ends were cut back, 7 bases at V and 6 bases at J, with 21 bases in the middle. This CDR3 comprises 16 residues. CDR3 amino acids: CASKGGKFGSDEKLFF. CDR3 sequence (DNA): TGCGCCAGCAAGGGGGGGAAATTCGGGTCGGATGAAAAACTGTTTTTT.

This clonotype was counted a few times. The V gene is TRBV20-1, the J gene TRBJ1-4, with 8 nucleotides matching TRBD1. J was trimmed by 7 bases and V by 5 bases; bases with no gene match: 9. Germline V gene sequence: CDR1 DFQATT, CDR2 SNEGSKA (reference sequence). The CDR3 consists of 14 residues. The CDR3 DNA reads as TGCAGTGCTCCAACCAGGGGGCGTAGTGAAAAACTGTTTTTT. It is translated as CSAPTRGRSEKLFF.

This clonotype was counted ten times or more. This sequence joins TRBV12-3 or TRBV12-4 and TRBJ2-3, with TRBD1 matching over 7 bases. Trimming took 6 bases from V and 2 from J; bases not matched to a gene: 5. The CDR3 extends over 14 amino acids. Written as DNA, the CDR3 is TGTGCCAGCAGGCGACAGGGTGACACAGATACGCAGTATTTT. It codes for CASRRQGDTDTQYF.

This clonotype was seen more than once but under ten times. This sequence joins TRBV6-1 and TRBJ2-2; a possible D gene is TRBD1 (5 bases). The CDR3 is 14 amino acids. V lost 6 bases to trimming and J lost 2 bases, with 10 bases between them. Per germline, CDR1 MNHNS and CDR2 SASEGT. CDR3 sequence: CASRSDSNTGELFF. CDR3 DNA sequence: TGTGCCAGCAGAAGCGACAGTAACACCGGGGAGCTGTTTTTT.

The V gene is TRBV6-5, the J gene TRBJ1-2, with 10 bases fitting TRBD1. Germline trimming cut 7 bases from V and 2 bases from J; bases unmatched to any gene: 16. Germline assignment: CDR1 MNHEY and CDR2 SVGAGI. There are 18 residues in the CDR3. CDR3 in DNA: TGTGCCAGCATTTCATCGGTGGCCGGGACAGGGGACAACTATGGCTACACCTTC. Translating it yields CASISSVAGTGDNYGYTF.

V and J are TRBV27 and TRBJ1-2, with TRBD1 identical over 10 bases. Germline CDR1 reads MNHEY; CDR2 reads SMNVEV (reference sequence). With 9 bases clipped from V and 4 bases from J, the junction kept 5 bases outside the gene matches. This CDR3 has 13 amino acids. Written as DNA, the CDR3 is TGTGCCAGTGGACAGGGGGTAATCTATGGCTACACCTTC. Translating gives CASGQGVIYGYTF.

The chain uses TRBV5-4 and TRBJ1-4; D possibly corresponds to TRBD1 (5 bases). In germline, CDR1 is SGHNT, CDR2 YYREEE (reference sequence). Trimming shortened V by 5 bases and J by 2 bases, and 10 bases separated the two germline ends. CDR3 length equals 14 residues. CDR3 sequence: CASREDMTNEKLFF. CDR3 DNA sequence: TGTGCCAGCAGGGAGGACATGACTAATGAAAAACTGTTTTTT.

This clonotype was seen a few times. The genes are TRBV16 and TRBJ1-6; no reliable D call. V was pared by 0 bases and J by 10 bases, with 10 bases between. CDR3 size: 14 residues. The V gene's germline CDR1 is KGHSY and CDR2 FQNENV. The CDR3 sequence is CASSQSGRQSPLHF. In nucleotides, the CDR3 is TGTGCCAGCAGCCAATCGGGGAGACAATCACCCCTCCACTTT.

The chain is built from TRBV4-1 and TRBJ2-7; D is uncertain. CDR3 length: 11 residues. The V gene lost 1 base and the J gene lost 7 bases, with 5 bases spanning the gap. Per the germline V gene, CDR1 is MGHRA and CDR2 is YSYEKL. The CDR3 protein is CASSQGPEQYF. The CDR3 DNA is TGCGCCAGCAGCCAAGGGCCGGAGCAGTACTTC.

This clonotype was detected many times. This rearrangement joins TRBV5-4 to TRBJ1-1, with no clear D. CDR3 length: 13 residues. Germline V gene sequence: CDR1 SGHNT, CDR2 YYREEE (reference sequence). The ends were cut back, 5 bases at V and 5 bases at J, with 13 bases in the middle. CDR3 sequence (DNA): TGTGCCAGCAGGAAGGGCGGGGATACTGAAGCTTTCTTT. This encodes CASRKGGDTEAFF.

This chain uses TRBV18 with TRBJ2-3, with D maybe TRBD2 (5 bases). There are 12 residues in the CDR3. Trimming took 3 bases from V and 9 from J, leaving 10 bases between them. The germline CDR1 and CDR2 sequences are KGHSH and LQKENI. The chain's CDR3 is CASSPERLTQYF. CDR3 nucleotide sequence: TGTGCCAGCTCACCCGAGCGGTTAACGCAGTATTTT.

This chain joins TRBV5-6 and TRBJ2-2; tentatively, D is TRBD1 (6 bases). This CDR3 contains 14 residues. V lost 0 bases to trimming and J lost 7 bases, with 10 bases between them. Germline CDR1 and CDR2: SGHDT and YYEEEE. The CDR3 reads CASSLGQVFGELFF. CDR3 nucleotides: TGTGCCAGCAGCTTGGGACAGGTCTTCGGGGAGCTGTTTTTT.

Here the CDR3 DNA reads TGTGCCAGCAGCGTAGGGGGATCAGGGGGCTATGGCTACACCTTC. Protein: CASSVGGSGGYGYTF. V is TRBV9 and J is TRBJ1-2; TRBD1 agrees at 7 bases. Losses at the gene ends were 0 bases for V and 4 bases for J; bases not matched to a gene: 6. Germline values: CDR1 SGDLS, CDR2 YYNGEE. The CDR3 sequence is 15 residues long.

This clonotype was counted at least ten times. V usage is TRBV15 and J usage is TRBJ2-7; 10 bases match TRBD1. The CDR3 length is 15 residues. Germline V gene sequence: CDR1 LNHNV, CDR2 YYDKDF (reference sequence). V lost 1 base and J lost 6; bases outside the gene matches: 6. CDR3 region: CATSRVWDRGFEQYF. In DNA, the CDR3 is TGTGCCACCAGCAGAGTCTGGGACAGGGGCTTCGAGCAGTACTTC.

This clonotype appeared a few times. This chain links TRBV4-2 with TRBJ2-3; 7 bases are a match to TRBD1. The germline gives CDR1 LGHNA, CDR2 YNFKEQ. The CDR3 has 16 residues. Trimming at V came to 2 bases and at J to 4 bases, leaving 9 bases not matched to a gene. The CDR3 nucleotides are TGTGCCAGCAGCCAAAAAACAGGGGTTGGGGCAGATACGCAGTATTTT. Its protein product is CASSQKTGVGADTQYF.